This TCR beta chain comes out of a study of OX40 agonist ivuxolimab in advanced cancers. The method was immunoSEQ multiplex PCR; TCRdb's version includes in-frame clones alone and lacks a portion of them. The table records tens of thousands of clones, approximately 82% of them present only once. Germline CDR1 is MNHEY and CDR2 is SVGAGI. CDR3 length equals 13 residues. The ends were cut back, 4 bases at V and 0 bases at J, with 6 bases in the middle. This chain links TRBV6-5 with TRBJ1-1; D remains unclear. This TCR derives from an adult with an advanced solid tumor such as melanoma, head and neck, liver or kidney cancer. The material was CD4+ or CD8+ T cells sorted from blood, obtained in a trial of the OX40 agonist ivuxolimab. Written as DNA, the CDR3 is TGTGCCAGCAGTTCCGACATGAACACTGAAGCTTTCTTT. Translation: CASSSDMNTEAFF.